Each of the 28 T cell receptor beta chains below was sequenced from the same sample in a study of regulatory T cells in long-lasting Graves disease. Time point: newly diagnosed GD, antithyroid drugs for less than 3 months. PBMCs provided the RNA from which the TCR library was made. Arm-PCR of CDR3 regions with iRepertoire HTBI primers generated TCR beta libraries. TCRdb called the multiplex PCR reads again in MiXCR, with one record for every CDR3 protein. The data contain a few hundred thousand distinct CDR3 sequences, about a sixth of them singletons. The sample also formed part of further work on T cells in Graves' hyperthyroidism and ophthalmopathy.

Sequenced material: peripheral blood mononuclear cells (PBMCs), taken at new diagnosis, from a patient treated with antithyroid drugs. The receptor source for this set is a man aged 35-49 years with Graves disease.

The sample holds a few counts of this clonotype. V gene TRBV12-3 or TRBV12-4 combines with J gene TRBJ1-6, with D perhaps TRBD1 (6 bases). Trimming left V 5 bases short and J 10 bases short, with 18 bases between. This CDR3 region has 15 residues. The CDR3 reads CASSIQMGAGSPLHF. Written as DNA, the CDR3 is TGTGCCAGCAGTATCCAAATGGGGGCCGGATCACCCCTCCACTTT.

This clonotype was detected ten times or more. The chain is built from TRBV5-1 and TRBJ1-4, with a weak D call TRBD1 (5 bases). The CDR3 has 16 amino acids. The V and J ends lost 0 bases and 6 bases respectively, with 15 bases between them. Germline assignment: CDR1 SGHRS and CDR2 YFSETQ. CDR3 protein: CASSLGTDGGYEKLFF. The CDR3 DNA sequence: TGCGCCAGCAGCTTGGGGACGGATGGGGGGTATGAAAAACTGTTTTTT.

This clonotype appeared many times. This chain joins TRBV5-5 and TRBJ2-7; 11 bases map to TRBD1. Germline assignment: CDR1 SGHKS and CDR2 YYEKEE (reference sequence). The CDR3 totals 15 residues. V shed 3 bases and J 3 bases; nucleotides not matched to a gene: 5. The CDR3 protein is CASSSAGTGGYEQYF. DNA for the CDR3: TGTGCCAGCAGCTCTGCCGGGACAGGGGGCTACGAGCAGTACTTC.

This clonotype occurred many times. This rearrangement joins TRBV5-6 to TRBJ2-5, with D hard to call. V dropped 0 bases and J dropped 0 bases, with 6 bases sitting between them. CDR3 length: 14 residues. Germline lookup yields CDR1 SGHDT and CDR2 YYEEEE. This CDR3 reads CASSLGPDQETQYF. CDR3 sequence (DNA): TGTGCCAGCAGCTTGGGTCCCGACCAAGAGACCCAGTACTTC.

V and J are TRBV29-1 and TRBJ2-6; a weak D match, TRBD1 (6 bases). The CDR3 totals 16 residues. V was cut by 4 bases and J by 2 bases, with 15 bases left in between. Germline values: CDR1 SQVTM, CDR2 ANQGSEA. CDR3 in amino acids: CSVGRAGATGANVLTF. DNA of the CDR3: TGCAGCGTTGGTAGGGCAGGGGCGACTGGGGCCAACGTCCTGACTTTC.

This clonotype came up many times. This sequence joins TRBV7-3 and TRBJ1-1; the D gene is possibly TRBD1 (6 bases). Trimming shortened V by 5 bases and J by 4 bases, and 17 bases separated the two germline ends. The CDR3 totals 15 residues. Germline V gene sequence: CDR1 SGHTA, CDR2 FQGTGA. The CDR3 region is CASSPRGGAGTEAFF. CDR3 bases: TGTGCCAGCAGCCCTAGGGGGGGGGCTGGCACTGAAGCTTTCTTT.

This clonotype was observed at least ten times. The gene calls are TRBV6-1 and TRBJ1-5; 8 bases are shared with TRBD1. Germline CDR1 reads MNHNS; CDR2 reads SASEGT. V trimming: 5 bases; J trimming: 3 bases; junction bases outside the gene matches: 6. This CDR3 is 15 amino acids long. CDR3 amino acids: CASSRTGRDNQPQHF. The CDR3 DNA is TGTGCCAGCAGTCGGACAGGGAGGGACAATCAGCCCCAGCATTTT.

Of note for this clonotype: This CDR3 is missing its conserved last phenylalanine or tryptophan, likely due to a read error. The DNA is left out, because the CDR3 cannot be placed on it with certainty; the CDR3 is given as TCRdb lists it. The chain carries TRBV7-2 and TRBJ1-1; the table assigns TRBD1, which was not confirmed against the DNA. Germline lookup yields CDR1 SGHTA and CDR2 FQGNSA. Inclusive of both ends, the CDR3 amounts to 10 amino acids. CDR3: CAGSIIRDPL.

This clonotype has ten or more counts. CDR3 sequence: CASSEGVGEGYEQYF. In DNA, the CDR3 is TGTGCCAGCAGTGAAGGCGTGGGGGAGGGCTACGAGCAGTACTTC. The genes are TRBV6-1 and TRBJ2-7; 7 bases are a match to TRBD2. After removal of 1 base from V and 3 bases from J, the junction contained 6 bases not matched to a gene. The CDR3 is 15 amino acids. The germline gives CDR1 MNHNS, CDR2 SASEGT.

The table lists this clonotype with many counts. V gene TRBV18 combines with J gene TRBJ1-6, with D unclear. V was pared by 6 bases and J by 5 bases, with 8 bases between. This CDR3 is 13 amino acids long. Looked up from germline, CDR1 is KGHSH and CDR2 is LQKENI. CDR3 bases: TGTGCCAGCTCCGTCGAGAATAATTCACCCCTCCACTTT. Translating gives CASSVENNSPLHF.

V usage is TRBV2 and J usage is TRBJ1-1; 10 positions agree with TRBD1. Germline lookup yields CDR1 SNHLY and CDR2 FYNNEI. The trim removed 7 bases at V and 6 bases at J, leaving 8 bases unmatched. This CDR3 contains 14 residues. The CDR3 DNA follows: TGTGCCAGCATAGACAGGGGGCGTACCGCTGAAGCTTTCTTT. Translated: CASIDRGRTAEAFF.

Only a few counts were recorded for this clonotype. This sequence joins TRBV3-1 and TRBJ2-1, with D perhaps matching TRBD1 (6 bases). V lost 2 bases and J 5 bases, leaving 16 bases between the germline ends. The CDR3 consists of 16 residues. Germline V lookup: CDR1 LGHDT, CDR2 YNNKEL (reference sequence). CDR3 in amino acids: CASSQMTGNLNNEQFF. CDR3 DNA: TGTGCCAGCAGCCAAATGACAGGTAACCTCAACAATGAGCAGTTCTTC.

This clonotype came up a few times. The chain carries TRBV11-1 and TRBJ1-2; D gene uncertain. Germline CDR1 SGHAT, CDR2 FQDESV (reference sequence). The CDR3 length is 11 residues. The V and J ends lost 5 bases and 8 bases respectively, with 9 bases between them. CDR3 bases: TGTGCCAGCAGCCCCGGATGGGGCTACACCTTC. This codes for CASSPGWGYTF.

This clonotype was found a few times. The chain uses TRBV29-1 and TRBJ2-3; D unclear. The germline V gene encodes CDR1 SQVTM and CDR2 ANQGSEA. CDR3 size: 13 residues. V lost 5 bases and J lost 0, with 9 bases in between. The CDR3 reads CSVRFGSTDTQYF. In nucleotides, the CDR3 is TGCAGCGTTCGATTCGGTAGCACAGATACGCAGTATTTT.

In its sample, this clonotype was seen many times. The CDR3 nucleotides are TGTGCCAGCAGCCTTACAGGGGAAGAGCAGTTCTTC. Protein sequence: CASSLTGEEQFF. The rearrangement joins TRBV11-1 to TRBJ2-1; the match to TRBD1 covers 7 bases. CDR3 length equals 12 residues. V dropped 5 bases and J dropped 10; count of bases not matched to a gene: 5. Germline CDR1 SGHAT, CDR2 FQDESV (reference sequence). The whole variable domain, filled in from reference TRBV11-1 and TRBJ2-1, reads EAEVAQSPRYKITEKSQAVAFWCDPISGHATLYWYRQILGQGPELLVQFQDESVVDDSQLPKDRFSAERLKGVDSTLKIQPAELGDSAMYLCASSLTGEEQFFGPGTRLTVL.

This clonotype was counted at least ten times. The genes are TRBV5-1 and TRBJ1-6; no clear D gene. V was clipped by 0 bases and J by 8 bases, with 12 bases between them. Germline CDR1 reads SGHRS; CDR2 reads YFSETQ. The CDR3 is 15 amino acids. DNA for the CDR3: TGCGCCAGCAGCTTGGCCGGGCCGAGCTATTCACCCCTCCACTTT. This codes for CASSLAGPSYSPLHF. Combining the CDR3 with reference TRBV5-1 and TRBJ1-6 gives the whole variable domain KAGVTQTPRYLIKTRGQQVTLSCSPISGHRSVSWYQQTPGQGLQFLFEYFSETQRNKGNFPGRFSGRQFSNSRSEMNVSTLELGDSALYLCASSLAGPSYSPLHFGNGTRLTVT.

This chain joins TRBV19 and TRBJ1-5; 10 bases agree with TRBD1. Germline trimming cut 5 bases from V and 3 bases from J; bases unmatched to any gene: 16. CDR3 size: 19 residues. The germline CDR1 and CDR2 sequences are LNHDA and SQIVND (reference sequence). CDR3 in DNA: TGTGCCAGTAGTCCTAGGGTGGGACAGGGGCCGGGGGCCAATCAGCCCCAGCATTTT. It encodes CASSPRVGQGPGANQPQHF.

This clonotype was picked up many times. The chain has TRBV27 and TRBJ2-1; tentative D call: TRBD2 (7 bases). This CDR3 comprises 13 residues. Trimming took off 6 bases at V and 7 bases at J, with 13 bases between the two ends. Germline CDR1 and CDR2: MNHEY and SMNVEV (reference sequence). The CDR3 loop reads CASREGGRNEQFF. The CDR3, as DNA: TGTGCCAGCAGAGAGGGGGGGAGGAATGAGCAGTTCTTC.

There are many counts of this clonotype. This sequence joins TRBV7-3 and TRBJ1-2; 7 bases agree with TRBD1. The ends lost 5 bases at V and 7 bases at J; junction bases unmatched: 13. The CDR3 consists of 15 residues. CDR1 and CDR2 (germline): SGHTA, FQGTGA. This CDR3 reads CASSDRRQGVGGYTF. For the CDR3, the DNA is TGTGCCAGCAGCGATAGAAGACAGGGAGTAGGTGGCTACACCTTC.

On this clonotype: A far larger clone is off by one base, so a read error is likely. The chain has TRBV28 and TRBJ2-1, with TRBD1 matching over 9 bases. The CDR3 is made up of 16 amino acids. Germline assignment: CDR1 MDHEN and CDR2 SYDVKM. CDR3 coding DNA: TGTGCCAGCAGTTTTGGTCCGGGACAGGGTGGAGATACGCAGTGTTTT. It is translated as CASSFGPGQGGDTQCF.

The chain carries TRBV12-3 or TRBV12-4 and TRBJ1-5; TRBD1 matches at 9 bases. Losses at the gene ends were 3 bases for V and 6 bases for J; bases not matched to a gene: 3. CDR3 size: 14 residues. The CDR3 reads CASSFRDRVQPQHF. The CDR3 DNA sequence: TGTGCCAGCAGTTTCCGGGACAGGGTTCAGCCCCAGCATTTT.

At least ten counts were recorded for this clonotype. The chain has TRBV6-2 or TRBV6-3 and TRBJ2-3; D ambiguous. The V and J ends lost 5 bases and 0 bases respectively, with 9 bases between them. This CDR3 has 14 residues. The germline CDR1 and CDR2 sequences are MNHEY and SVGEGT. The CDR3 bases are TGTGCCAGCAGTCGTAGCAGCAGCACAGATACGCAGTATTTT. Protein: CASSRSSSTDTQYF.

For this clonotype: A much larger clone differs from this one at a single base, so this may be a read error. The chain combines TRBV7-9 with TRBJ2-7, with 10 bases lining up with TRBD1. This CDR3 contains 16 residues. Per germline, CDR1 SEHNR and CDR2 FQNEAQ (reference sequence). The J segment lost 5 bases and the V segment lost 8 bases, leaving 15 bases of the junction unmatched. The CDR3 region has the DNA TGTGCCAGCGGCCTGCGACAGGGGGCAAGTGAAGACGAGCAGTACTTC. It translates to CASGLRQGASEDEQYF.

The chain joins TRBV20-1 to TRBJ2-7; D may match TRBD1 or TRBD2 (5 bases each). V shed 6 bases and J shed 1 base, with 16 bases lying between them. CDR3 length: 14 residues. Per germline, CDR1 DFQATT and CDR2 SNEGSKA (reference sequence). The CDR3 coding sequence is TGCAGTGCAGGGGACGGCAGGTTGTCCTACGAGCAGTACTTC. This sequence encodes CSAGDGRLSYEQYF.

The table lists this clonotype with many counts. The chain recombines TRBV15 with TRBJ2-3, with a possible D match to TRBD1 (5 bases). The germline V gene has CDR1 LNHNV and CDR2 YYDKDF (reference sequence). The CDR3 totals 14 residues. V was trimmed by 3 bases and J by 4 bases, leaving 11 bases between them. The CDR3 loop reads CATSRGRESDTQYF. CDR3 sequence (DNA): TGTGCCACCAGCAGGGGCAGGGAATCAGATACGCAGTATTTT.

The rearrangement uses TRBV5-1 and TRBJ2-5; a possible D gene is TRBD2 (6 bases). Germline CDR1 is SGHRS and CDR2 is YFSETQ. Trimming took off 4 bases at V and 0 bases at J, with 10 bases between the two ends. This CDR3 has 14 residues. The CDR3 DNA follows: TGCGCCAGCAGCCTAACTAGCCACCAAGAGACCCAGTACTTC. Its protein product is CASSLTSHQETQYF. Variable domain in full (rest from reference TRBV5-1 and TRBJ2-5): KAGVTQTPRYLIKTRGQQVTLSCSPISGHRSVSWYQQTPGQGLQFLFEYFSETQRNKGNFPGRFSGRQFSNSRSEMNVSTLELGDSALYLCASSLTSHQETQYFGPGTRLLVL.

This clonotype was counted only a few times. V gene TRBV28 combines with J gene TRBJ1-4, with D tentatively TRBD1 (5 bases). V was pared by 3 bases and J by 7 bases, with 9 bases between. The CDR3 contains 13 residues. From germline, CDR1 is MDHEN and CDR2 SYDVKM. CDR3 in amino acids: CASSFGGTEKLFF. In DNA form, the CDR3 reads TGTGCCAGCAGTTTTGGGGGGACTGAAAAACTGTTTTTT.

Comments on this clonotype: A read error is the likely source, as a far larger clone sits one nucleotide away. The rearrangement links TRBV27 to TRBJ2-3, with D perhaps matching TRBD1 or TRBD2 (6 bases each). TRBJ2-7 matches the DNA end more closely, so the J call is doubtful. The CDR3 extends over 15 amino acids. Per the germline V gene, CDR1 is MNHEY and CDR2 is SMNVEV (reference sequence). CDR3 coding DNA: TGTGCCAGCCGAAGGGGGGCGAGCTCCTACAATGAGCAGTACTTC. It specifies CASRRGASSYNEQYF.